Each of the 28 T cell receptor beta chains below was sequenced from the same sample in a study of OX40 agonist ivuxolimab in advanced cancers. The protocol was immunoSEQ multiplex PCR, while the TCRdb copy is restricted to in-frame clones and leaves out a portion. The data hold around 94,000 clones, with more than 85% observed a single time. The source material was CD4+ or CD8+ T cells sorted from blood, sampled in a trial of the OX40 agonist ivuxolimab. The source of these receptors is an adult with an advanced solid tumor such as melanoma, head and neck, liver or kidney cancer.

V gene TRBV27 combines with J gene TRBJ2-1; D call uncertain. This CDR3 contains 13 residues. V lost 2 bases to trimming and J lost 6 bases, with 8 bases between them. In germline, CDR1 is MNHEY, CDR2 SMNVEV (reference sequence). CDR3 loop: CASSLATSNEQFF. Here the CDR3 DNA reads TGTGCCAGCAGTTTAGCCACCTCCAATGAGCAGTTCTTC.

J is TRBJ1-5 and V is TRBV27, with D uncertain. Germline loops: CDR1 MNHEY, CDR2 SMNVEV (reference sequence). This CDR3 has 13 amino acids. V lost 8 bases and J lost 0, with 8 bases in between. This chain's CDR3 is CASGETSNQPQHF. In nucleotides, the CDR3 is TGTGCCAGCGGGGAGACTAGCAATCAGCCCCAGCATTTT.

This sequence joins TRBV5-1 and TRBJ2-7; 8 bases match TRBD1. The CDR3 extends over 14 amino acids. CDR1 and CDR2 from the germline V gene are SGHRS and YFSETQ. Unmatched junction bases numbered 4, after V lost 1 base and J lost 4 bases. The CDR3 DNA is TGCGCCAGCAGCTTGTCAGGGGGCGGGTACGAGCAGTACTTC. This gives the protein CASSLSGGGYEQYF.

The chain recombines TRBV6-5 with TRBJ2-3; the match to TRBD2 covers 7 bases. V lost 6 bases and J lost 4; bases outside the gene matches: 10. The CDR3 is 15 amino acids. Germline V gene data show CDR1 as MNHEY and CDR2 as SVGAGI. The CDR3 DNA sequence: TGTGCCAGCAGCCGACTAGCCCAGGTCGCAGATACGCAGTATTTT. It translates to CASSRLAQVADTQYF.

The chain couples TRBV10-2 to TRBJ2-5; 7 bases fit TRBD2. The last part of the DNA fits TRBJ2-7 better; the J call may be wrong. The CDR3 is made up of 15 amino acids. Per the germline V gene, CDR1 is WSHSY and CDR2 is SAAADI. The CDR3 DNA sequence: TGCGCCAGCAGTGAAGTAGGACTAGGAGCTTACGAGCAGTACTTC. Translation gives CASSEVGLGAYEQYF.

V is TRBV9 and J is TRBJ1-2; weak D call: TRBD1 (6 bases). The germline V and J ends were trimmed by 0 bases and 8 bases, with 14 bases remaining between them. This CDR3 region has 14 residues. Germline CDR1 and CDR2: SGDLS and YYNGEE. For the CDR3, the DNA is TGTGCCAGCAGCGTAGGTCAGGGGCTAGAAGGCTACACCTTC. As protein: CASSVGQGLEGYTF.

This clone has a handful of counts. The chain employs TRBV28 and TRBJ1-5; unclear D gene. Deletions cut 4 bases from V and 4 bases from J, with 11 bases between. Germline loops: CDR1 MDHEN, CDR2 SYDVKM. CDR3 size: 14 residues. CDR3 in amino acids: CASSSPLGNQPQHF. The CDR3 nucleotides read TGTGCCAGCAGTTCCCCTCTGGGGAATCAGCCCCAGCATTTT.

The chain links TRBV6-5 to TRBJ2-7; either TRBD1 or TRBD2 may supply D (5 bases each). Germline V gene data show CDR1 as MNHEY and CDR2 as SVGAGI. V was clipped by 4 bases and J by 6 bases, with 19 bases between them. There are 15 residues in the CDR3. In DNA form, the CDR3 reads TGTGCCAGCAGTTTTAATCAGGGACCTACGGGCGAGCAGTACTTC. Amino acids: CASSFNQGPTGEQYF.

V gene TRBV9 combines with J gene TRBJ2-7; D gene ambiguous. Trimming took 2 bases from V and 0 from J, leaving 9 bases between them. There are 14 residues in the CDR3. Germline V CDR1 and CDR2: SGDLS, YYNGEE. The CDR3 spells CASSVGSSSYEQYF. Here the CDR3 DNA reads TGTGCCAGCAGCGTTGGTTCCAGCTCCTACGAGCAGTACTTC.

The rearrangement joins TRBV19 to TRBJ2-2; D is uncertain. Trimming removed 2 bases from V and 2 bases from J, with 18 bases in between. CDR1 and CDR2 from the germline V gene are LNHDA and SQIVND (reference sequence). This CDR3 is 18 amino acids long. DNA for the CDR3: TGTGCCAGTAGTATAATTATCGGAGTCAGTGATAACACCGGGGAGCTGTTTTTT. Translated: CASSIIIGVSDNTGELFF.

This chain's CDR3 is CSVRTTGNYEQYF. The CDR3 DNA reads as TGCAGCGTTCGGACCACAGGGAACTACGAGCAGTACTTC. The chain has TRBV29-1 and TRBJ2-7, with D perhaps TRBD1 (6 bases). Germline V CDR1 and CDR2: SQVTM, ANQGSEA. Trimming took off 5 bases at V and 3 bases at J, with 14 bases between the two ends. CDR3 size: 13 residues.

J is TRBJ2-7 and V is TRBV6-5; 9 bases fit TRBD1. The germline gives CDR1 MNHEY, CDR2 SVGAGI. This CDR3 has 14 amino acids. V shed 4 bases and J 5 bases; nucleotides not matched to a gene: 6. CDR3 region: CASSWTGARNEQYF. The CDR3 DNA follows: TGTGCCAGCAGTTGGACAGGGGCTCGGAACGAGCAGTACTTC.

The V call is TRBV9, the J call TRBJ2-7, with D tentatively TRBD1 or TRBD2 (5 bases each). The CDR3 totals 14 residues. Germline loops: CDR1 SGDLS, CDR2 YYNGEE. The ends were cut back, 6 bases at V and 3 bases at J, with 16 bases in the middle. CDR3: CASNEGQSYYEQYF. Here the CDR3 DNA reads TGTGCCAGCAACGAGGGGCAAAGTTACTACGAGCAGTACTTC. The whole variable domain, filled in from reference TRBV9 and TRBJ2-7, reads DSGVTQTPKHLITATGQRVTLRCSPRSGDLSVYWYQQSLDQGLQFLIQYYNGEERAKGNILERFSAQQFPDLHSELNLSSLELGDSALYFCASNEGQSYYEQYFGPGTRLTVT.

V and J are TRBV2 and TRBJ1-3; 8 bases are a match to TRBD1. The CDR3 spans 15 residues. Unmatched junction bases numbered 8, after V lost 6 bases and J lost 4 bases. The germline V gene encodes CDR1 SNHLY and CDR2 FYNNEI. The chain's CDR3 is CASSRGQGQGNTIYF. The CDR3, as DNA: TGTGCCAGCAGCCGCGGACAGGGCCAAGGAAACACCATATATTTT.

This rearrangement joins TRBV7-6 to TRBJ2-7; TRBD2 aligns across 11 bases. The germline CDR1 and CDR2 sequences are SGHVS and FNYEAQ. The CDR3 has 21 residues. The junction had 19 bases not matched to a gene; V was cut back by 0 bases and J by 3 bases. The CDR3 reads CASSLAPQGELLAGVYYEQYF. CDR3 sequence (DNA): TGTGCCAGCAGCTTAGCGCCACAGGGGGAATTACTAGCGGGGGTATACTACGAGCAGTACTTC.

The genes are TRBV6-1 and TRBJ1-2; D is ambiguous. The germline V gene encodes CDR1 MNHNS and CDR2 SASEGT. V dropped 1 base and J dropped 3 bases, with 15 bases sitting between them. The length of the CDR3 is 16 residues. CDR3: CASSEGHIPGDYGYTF. CDR3 nucleotides: TGTGCCAGCAGTGAAGGGCACATCCCTGGAGACTATGGCTACACCTTC.

The chain is built from TRBV10-1 and TRBJ1-6, with 8 bases that match TRBD1. Germline values: CDR1 WNHNN, CDR2 SYGVQD (reference sequence). This CDR3 is built from 14 residues. The V segment lost 6 bases and the J segment 10 bases; nucleotides outside the gene matches: 8. The CDR3 nucleotides are TGCGCCAGCAGCGACAGGGGTGTGGGATCACCCCTCCACTTT. Translating gives CASSDRGVGSPLHF.

The chain employs TRBV6-5 and TRBJ2-3, with TRBD2 as a possible D gene (6 bases). V was trimmed by 0 bases and J by 0 bases, leaving 7 bases between them. The CDR3 length is 15 residues. Germline V gene data show CDR1 as MNHEY and CDR2 as SVGAGI. The DNA for the CDR3 is TGTGCCAGCAGTTACTCGGAGGGTAGCACAGATACGCAGTATTTT. It yields the protein CASSYSEGSTDTQYF.

V and J are TRBV7-9 and TRBJ2-1; D might be TRBD1 (5 bases). CDR3 length: 16 amino acids. Germline-derived CDR1 and CDR2 are SEHNR and FQNEAQ (reference sequence). V dropped 5 bases and J dropped 0 bases, with 14 bases sitting between them. This CDR3 reads CASSPRAPSSYNEQFF. The CDR3 coding sequence is TGTGCCAGCAGCCCCAGGGCCCCCAGCTCCTACAATGAGCAGTTCTTC.

The chain couples TRBV19 to TRBJ2-7; D gene ambiguous. The germline V and J ends were trimmed by 5 bases and 0 bases, with 14 bases remaining between them. Germline lookup yields CDR1 LNHDA and CDR2 SQIVND (reference sequence). The CDR3 consists of 15 residues. The CDR3 DNA sequence: TGTGCCAGTAGTCCGAGCCTCAGGAGCTCCTACGAGCAGTACTTC. Amino acids: CASSPSLRSSYEQYF. Complete variable domain (other parts from reference TRBV19 and TRBJ2-7): DGGITQSPKYLFRKEGQNVTLSCEQNLNHDAMYWYRQDPGQGLRLIYYSQIVNDFQKGDIAEGYSVSREKKESFPLTVTSAQKNPTAFYLCASSPSLRSSYEQYFGPGTRLTVT.

The V call is TRBV20-1, the J call TRBJ2-1; D gene uncertain. CDR1 is DFQATT and CDR2 is SNEGSKA in the germline V gene (reference sequence). Deletions cut 3 bases from V and 8 bases from J, with 8 bases between. This CDR3 is built from 11 residues. The CDR3 here is CSASHVDEQFF. The CDR3 DNA follows: TGCAGTGCTAGCCATGTTGATGAGCAGTTCTTC.

The gene calls are TRBV11-2 and TRBJ2-7; 9 bases are a match to TRBD1. The CDR3 extends over 14 amino acids. The germline V gene encodes CDR1 SGHAT and CDR2 FQNNGV. Trimming took 3 bases from V and 2 from J; bases not matched to a gene: 2. The CDR3 reads CASSFGTGTYEQYF. The CDR3 DNA reads TGTGCCAGCAGCTTCGGGACAGGGACCTACGAGCAGTACTTC.

V usage is TRBV9 and J usage is TRBJ2-1; 11 positions agree with TRBD2. This CDR3 comprises 15 residues. J lost 4 bases, V lost 3 bases, and 3 bases had no gene match. Germline V gene lookup returns CDR1 SGDLS and CDR2 YYNGEE. The chain's CDR3 is CASSGGTSGYNEQFF. CDR3 coding DNA: TGTGCCAGCAGCGGCGGGACTAGCGGATACAATGAGCAGTTCTTC.

This chain connects TRBV11-2 to TRBJ1-2; possibly TRBD1 for D (5 bases). CDR1 and CDR2 from the germline V gene are SGHAT and FQNNGV. V was pared by 4 bases and J by 2 bases, with 20 bases between. CDR3 length: 17 residues. The CDR3 region has the DNA TGTGCCAGCAGCTCCCGACAGAATAGGCGATCGAACTATGGCTACACCTTC. It translates to CASSSRQNRRSNYGYTF.

This chain's CDR3 is CASSANPDRNTEAFF. For the CDR3, the DNA is TGTGCCAGCAGCGCAAACCCGGACAGAAACACTGAAGCTTTCTTT. V gene TRBV7-6 combines with J gene TRBJ1-1; tentatively, D is TRBD1 (6 bases). V dropped 5 bases and J dropped 2 bases, with 15 bases sitting between them. The CDR3 totals 15 residues. From germline, CDR1 is SGHVS and CDR2 FNYEAQ.

The chain carries TRBV5-4 and TRBJ1-3; D might be TRBD1 (6 bases). The V end was cut by 3 bases, the J end by 0 bases, with 10 bases between. Germline loops: CDR1 SGHNT, CDR2 YYREEE (reference sequence). The CDR3 totals 15 residues. The CDR3 reads CASSSQGHSGNTIYF. In DNA, the CDR3 is TGTGCCAGCAGCTCGCAGGGGCACTCTGGAAACACCATATATTTT.

The V gene is TRBV5-6, the J gene TRBJ2-2; perhaps TRBD2 as D (5 bases). Per germline, CDR1 SGHDT and CDR2 YYEEEE. With 5 bases removed from V and 10 bases from J, the gap between germline ends came to 12 bases. The CDR3 runs 12 residues. The CDR3 loop reads CASRRRWEELFF. As DNA, the CDR3 is TGTGCCAGCAGGCGGAGGTGGGAGGAGCTGTTTTTT.

V gene TRBV27 combines with J gene TRBJ2-1; D might be TRBD2 (6 bases). Per germline, CDR1 MNHEY and CDR2 SMNVEV (reference sequence). The ends were cut back, 6 bases at V and 7 bases at J, with 19 bases in the middle. CDR3 length: 15 residues. The CDR3 sequence is CASRGGPIEMNEQFF. The CDR3 nucleotides read TGTGCCAGCAGGGGGGGTCCGATCGAAATGAATGAGCAGTTCTTC.